This T cell receptor beta chain was sequenced for a study of cytomegalovirus exposure and HLA in healthy donors. Study as a whole: A later analysis reported the 120 or so validation repertoires used the same platform as the approximately 660 first-cohort repertoires.

The CDR3 consists of 15 residues. V was shortened by 8 bases and J by 2 bases, with 19 bases between the two germline ends. Germline lookup yields CDR1 MNHEY and CDR2 SMNVEV (reference sequence). Method: immunoSEQ multiplex PCR; TCRdb's copy keeps in-frame clones and lacks some. Among 50,000 to 65,000 clones, around 93% were seen once, and the ten largest hold 6.5% to 9%. Points on this clone: No antigen is known for it.

Whole-study findings and limits: In the roughly 130 validation repertoires, a later analysis found that first-cohort TCR clusters tended to co-occur. According to reports, the classifier identified cytomegalovirus status with high specificity and sensitivity. The authors enumerated over 150 TCR beta chains as linked to cytomegalovirus.

The rearrangement links TRBV27 to TRBJ2-7; possibly TRBD1 for D (5 bases). The sequence derives from a woman aged 18-30 years in good health and CMV-seropositive. Source material: PBMCs. The CDR3: CASCPRLTVPYEQYF. CDR3 coding DNA: TGTGCCAGCTGCCCTAGACTGACAGTACCCTACGAGCAGTACTTC.